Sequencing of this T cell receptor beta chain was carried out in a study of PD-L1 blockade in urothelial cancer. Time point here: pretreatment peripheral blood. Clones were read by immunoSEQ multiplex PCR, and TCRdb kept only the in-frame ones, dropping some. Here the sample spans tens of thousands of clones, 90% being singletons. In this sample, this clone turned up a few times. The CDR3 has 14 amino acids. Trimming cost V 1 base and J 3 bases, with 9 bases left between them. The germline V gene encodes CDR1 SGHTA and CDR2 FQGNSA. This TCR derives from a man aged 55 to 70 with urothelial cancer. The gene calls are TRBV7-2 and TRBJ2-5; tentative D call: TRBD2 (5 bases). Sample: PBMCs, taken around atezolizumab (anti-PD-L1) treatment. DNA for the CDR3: TGTGCCAGCAGCTTAGTGGTTAGCGAAGAGACCCAGTACTTC. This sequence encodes CASSLVVSEETQYF. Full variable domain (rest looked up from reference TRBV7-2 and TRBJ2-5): GAGVSQSPSNKVTEKGKDVELRCDPISGHTALYWYRQSLGQGLEFLIYFQGNSAPDKSGLPSDRFSAERTGGSVSTLTIQRTQQEDSAVYLCASSLVVSEETQYFGPGTRLLVL.